These 8 T cell receptor beta chains originate from one sample sequenced in a study of T cells in Graves' hyperthyroidism and ophthalmopathy. Researchers took RNA transcripts and amplified the TCR beta CDR3 regions from them. First-round RT-PCR targeting the TCR CDR3 was performed with the HTBI primer set. TCRdb re-analysed the multiplex PCR reads in MiXCR, keeping a single row per CDR3 protein. The sample holds a few hundred thousand distinct CDR3 sequences, about 15% seen once. The sequenced sample was blood. The receptors shown here come from a woman in her 30s with Graves' ophthalmopathy.

This clonotype showed up many times. This chain uses TRBV12-3 or TRBV12-4 with TRBJ1-2; D remains ambiguous. Deletions cut 2 bases from V and 8 bases from J, with 18 bases between. The CDR3 is 15 amino acids. The CDR3 sequence is CASSLSPDGGRGYTF. CDR3 nucleotides: TGTGCCAGCAGTTTATCCCCCGATGGAGGGAGGGGCTACACCTTC.

This clonotype was counted at least ten times. The chain joins TRBV20-1 to TRBJ1-6, with D perhaps TRBD1 (5 bases). The CDR3 covers 15 residues. The germline V and J ends were trimmed by 6 bases and 5 bases, with 17 bases remaining between them. Germline loops: CDR1 DFQATT, CDR2 SNEGSKA (reference sequence). The CDR3 is CSAKDWGSHNSPLHF. CDR3 in DNA: TGCAGTGCCAAGGACTGGGGCAGCCATAATTCACCCCTCCACTTT.

The chain couples TRBV6-2 or TRBV6-3 to TRBJ1-5; D is uncertain. The length of the CDR3 is 13 residues. V shed 6 bases and J shed 6 bases, with 12 bases lying between them. Germline loops: CDR1 MNHEY, CDR2 SVGEGT. The CDR3 DNA reads TGTGCCAGCAGCCCCTCGGGCCCTCAGCCCCAGCATTTT. It yields the protein CASSPSGPQPQHF.

This clonotype was seen more than once but under ten times. The chain recombines TRBV19 with TRBJ2-3, with 8 bases that match TRBD2. The CDR3 loop spans 15 amino acids. Trimming cost V 1 base and J 4 bases; bases outside gene matches: 4. Germline CDR1 is LNHDA and CDR2 is SQIVND (reference sequence). The CDR3 is CASSIAAGVADTQYF. The CDR3 region has the DNA TGTGCCAGTAGTATAGCAGCGGGAGTCGCAGATACGCAGTATTTT.

CDR3 nucleotide sequence: TGTGCCAGCCACCCCTTAGCGGGAGGGGTAGTAGAGACCCAGTACTTC. Its protein product is CASHPLAGGVVETQYF. The V and J genes are TRBV5-4 and TRBJ2-5; 11 nucleotides align to TRBD2. The germline V gene has CDR1 SGHNT and CDR2 YYREEE (reference sequence). V lost 7 bases to trimming and J lost 4 bases; unmatched junction nucleotides: 12. The CDR3 has 16 amino acids.

This clonotype was picked up many times. The J gene is TRBJ2-4, the V gene TRBV2; 7 bases line up with TRBD2. This CDR3 is built from 15 residues. Losses at the gene ends were 6 bases for V and 7 bases for J; bases not matched to a gene: 12. Germline V CDR1 and CDR2: SNHLY, FYNNEI. For the CDR3, the DNA is TGTGCCAGCAGCCTCCAGCCGGGAGGTTGGAACATTCAGTACTTC. It yields the protein CASSLQPGGWNIQYF.

The chain carries TRBV14 and TRBJ1-2, with D perhaps matching TRBD1 (5 bases). Germline CDR1 reads SGHDN; CDR2 reads FVKESK. The CDR3 consists of 15 residues. V dropped 4 bases and J dropped 2 bases, with 14 bases sitting between them. This chain's CDR3 is CASSLYHQGNYGYTF. CDR3 bases: TGTGCCAGCAGCCTATATCATCAGGGAAACTATGGCTACACCTTC.

The chain carries TRBV6-1 and TRBJ2-3; D gene unclear. CDR3 length: 13 amino acids. The V gene lost 8 bases and the J gene lost 1 base, with 10 bases spanning the gap. Per the germline V gene, CDR1 is MNHNS and CDR2 is SASEGT. DNA of the CDR3: TGTGCCAGCTATCGCTTCGGCACAGATACGCAGTATTTT. Translating it yields CASYRFGTDTQYF.